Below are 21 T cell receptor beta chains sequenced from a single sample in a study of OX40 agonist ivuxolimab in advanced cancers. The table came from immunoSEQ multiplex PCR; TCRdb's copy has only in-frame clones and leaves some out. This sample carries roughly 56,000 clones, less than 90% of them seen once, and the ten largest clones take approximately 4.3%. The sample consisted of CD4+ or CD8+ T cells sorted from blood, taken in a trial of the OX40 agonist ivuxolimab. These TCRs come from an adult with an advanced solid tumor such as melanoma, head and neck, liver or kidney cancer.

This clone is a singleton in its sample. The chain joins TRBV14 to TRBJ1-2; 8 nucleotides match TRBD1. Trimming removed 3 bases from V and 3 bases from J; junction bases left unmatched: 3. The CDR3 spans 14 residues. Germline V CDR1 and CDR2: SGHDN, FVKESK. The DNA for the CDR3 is TGTGCCAGCAGCCAGTACAGGGGGGACTATGGCTACACCTTC. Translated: CASSQYRGDYGYTF.

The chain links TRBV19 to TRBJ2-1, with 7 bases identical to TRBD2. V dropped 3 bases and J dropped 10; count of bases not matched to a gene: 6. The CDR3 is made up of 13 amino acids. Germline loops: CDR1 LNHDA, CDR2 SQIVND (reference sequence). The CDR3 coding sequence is TGTGCCAGTAGTATTAGTTCAGCGGGAGAGCAGTTCTTC. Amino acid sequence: CASSISSAGEQFF.

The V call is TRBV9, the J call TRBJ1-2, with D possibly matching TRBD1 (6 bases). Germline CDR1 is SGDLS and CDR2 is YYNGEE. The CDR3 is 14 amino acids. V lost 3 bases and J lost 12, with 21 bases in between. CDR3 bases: TGTGCCAGCAGCGCAGGACAGACCGCTCATGACAACACCTTC. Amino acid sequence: CASSAGQTAHDNTF.

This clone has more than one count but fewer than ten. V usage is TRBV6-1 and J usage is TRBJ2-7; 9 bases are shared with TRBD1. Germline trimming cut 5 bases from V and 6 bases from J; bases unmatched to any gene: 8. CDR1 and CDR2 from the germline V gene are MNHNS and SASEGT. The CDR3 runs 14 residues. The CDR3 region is CASSFRDREGEQYF. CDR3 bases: TGTGCCAGCAGTTTCCGGGACAGGGAAGGCGAGCAGTACTTC.

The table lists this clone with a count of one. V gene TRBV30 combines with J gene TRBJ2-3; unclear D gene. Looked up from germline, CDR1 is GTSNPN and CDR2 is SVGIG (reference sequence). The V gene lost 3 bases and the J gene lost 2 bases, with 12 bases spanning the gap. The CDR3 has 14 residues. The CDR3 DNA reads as TGTGCCTGGAGAGACTGGCGGATCACAGATACGCAGTATTTT. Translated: CAWRDWRITDTQYF.

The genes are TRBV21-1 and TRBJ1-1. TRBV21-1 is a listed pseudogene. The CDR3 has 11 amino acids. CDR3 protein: CASSLGNRAFF. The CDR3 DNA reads TGTGCCAGCAGCCTGGGGAATCGAGCTTTCTTT.

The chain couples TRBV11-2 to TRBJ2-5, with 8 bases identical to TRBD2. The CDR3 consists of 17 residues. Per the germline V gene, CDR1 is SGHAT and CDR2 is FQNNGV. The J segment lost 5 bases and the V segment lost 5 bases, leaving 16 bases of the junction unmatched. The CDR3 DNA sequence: TGTGCCAGCAGCCCCCCCGGGGGGGCAGCATCGTCGGAGACCCAGTACTTC. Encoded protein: CASSPPGGAASSETQYF.

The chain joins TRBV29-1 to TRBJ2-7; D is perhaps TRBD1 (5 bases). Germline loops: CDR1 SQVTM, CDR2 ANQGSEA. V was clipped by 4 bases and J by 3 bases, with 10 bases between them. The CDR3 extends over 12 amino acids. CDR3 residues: CSVGREGYEQYF. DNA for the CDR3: TGCAGCGTTGGCAGGGAAGGCTACGAGCAGTACTTC.

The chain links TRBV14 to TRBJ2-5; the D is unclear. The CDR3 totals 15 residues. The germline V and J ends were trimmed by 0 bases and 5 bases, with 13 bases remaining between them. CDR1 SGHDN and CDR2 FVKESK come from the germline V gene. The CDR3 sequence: CASSQERWGWETQYF. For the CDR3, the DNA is TGTGCCAGCAGCCAAGAACGGTGGGGTTGGGAGACCCAGTACTTC.

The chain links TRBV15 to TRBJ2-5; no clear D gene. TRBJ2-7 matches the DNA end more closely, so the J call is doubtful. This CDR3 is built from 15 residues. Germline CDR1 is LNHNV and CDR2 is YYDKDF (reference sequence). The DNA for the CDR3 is TGTGCCACCAGCAGAGAAATCTTCGCGGTCTACGAGCAGTACTTC. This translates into CATSREIFAVYEQYF.

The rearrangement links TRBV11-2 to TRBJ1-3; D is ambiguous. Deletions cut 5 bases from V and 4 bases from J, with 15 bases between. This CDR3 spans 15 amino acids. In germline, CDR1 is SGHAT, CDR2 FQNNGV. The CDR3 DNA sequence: TGTGCCAGCAGCCGCGGACGGCTCTCCGGAAACACCATATATTTT. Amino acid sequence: CASSRGRLSGNTIYF.

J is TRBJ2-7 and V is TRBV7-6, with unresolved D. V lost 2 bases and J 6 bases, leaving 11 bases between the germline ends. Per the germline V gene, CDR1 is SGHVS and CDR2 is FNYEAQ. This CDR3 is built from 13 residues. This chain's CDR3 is CASSLPNLAEQYF. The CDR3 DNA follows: TGTGCCAGCAGCTTACCAAACTTGGCCGAGCAGTACTTC.

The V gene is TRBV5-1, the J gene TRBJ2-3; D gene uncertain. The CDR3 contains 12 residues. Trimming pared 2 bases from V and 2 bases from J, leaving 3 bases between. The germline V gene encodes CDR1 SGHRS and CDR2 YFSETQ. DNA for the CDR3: TGCGCCAGCAGCTTATACACAGATACGCAGTATTTT. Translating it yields CASSLYTDTQYF.

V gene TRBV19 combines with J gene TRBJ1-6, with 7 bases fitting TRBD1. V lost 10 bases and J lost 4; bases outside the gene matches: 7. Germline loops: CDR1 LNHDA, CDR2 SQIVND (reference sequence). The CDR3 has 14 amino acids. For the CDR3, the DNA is TGTGCCACTCAACAGGGGATGTATAATTCACCCCTCCACTTT. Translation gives CATQQGMYNSPLHF.

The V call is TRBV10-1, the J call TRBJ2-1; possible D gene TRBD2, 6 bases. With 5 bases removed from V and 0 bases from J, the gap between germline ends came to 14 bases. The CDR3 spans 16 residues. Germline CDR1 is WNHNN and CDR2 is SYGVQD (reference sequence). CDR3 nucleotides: TGCGCCAGCAGTCCTATCCGGGGGAGCTCCTACAATGAGCAGTTCTTC. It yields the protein CASSPIRGSSYNEQFF.

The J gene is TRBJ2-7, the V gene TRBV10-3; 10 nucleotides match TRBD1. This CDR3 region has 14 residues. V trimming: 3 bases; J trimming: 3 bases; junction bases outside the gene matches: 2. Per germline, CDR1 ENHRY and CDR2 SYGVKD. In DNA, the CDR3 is TGTGCCATCAGTGACCGGACAGGGGGCTACGAGCAGTACTTC. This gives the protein CAISDRTGGYEQYF.

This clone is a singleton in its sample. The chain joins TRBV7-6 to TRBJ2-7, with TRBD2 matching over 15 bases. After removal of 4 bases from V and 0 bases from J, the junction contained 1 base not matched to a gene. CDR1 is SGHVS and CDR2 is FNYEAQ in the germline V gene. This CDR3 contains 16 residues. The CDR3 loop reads CASSSGLAGGSYEQYF. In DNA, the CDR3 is TGTGCCAGCAGCTCGGGACTAGCGGGAGGCTCCTACGAGCAGTACTTC.

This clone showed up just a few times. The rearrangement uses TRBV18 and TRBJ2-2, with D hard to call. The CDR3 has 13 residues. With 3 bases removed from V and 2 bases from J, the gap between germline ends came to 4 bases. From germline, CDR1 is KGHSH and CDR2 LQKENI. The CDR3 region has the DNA TGTGCCAGCTCACCGCCAAACACCGGGGAGCTGTTTTTT. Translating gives CASSPPNTGELFF.

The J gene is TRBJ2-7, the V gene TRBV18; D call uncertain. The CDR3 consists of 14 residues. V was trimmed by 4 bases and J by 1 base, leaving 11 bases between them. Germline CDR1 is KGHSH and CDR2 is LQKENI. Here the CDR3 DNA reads TGTGCCAGCTCACTTGACATTCAATCCTACGAGCAGTACTTC. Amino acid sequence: CASSLDIQSYEQYF.

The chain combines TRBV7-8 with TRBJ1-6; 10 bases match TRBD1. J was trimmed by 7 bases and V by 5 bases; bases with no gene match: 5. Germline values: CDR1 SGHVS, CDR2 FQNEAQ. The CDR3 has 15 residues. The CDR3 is CASSVDRGINSPLHF. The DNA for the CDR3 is TGTGCCAGCAGCGTGGACAGGGGGATAAATTCACCCCTCCACTTT.

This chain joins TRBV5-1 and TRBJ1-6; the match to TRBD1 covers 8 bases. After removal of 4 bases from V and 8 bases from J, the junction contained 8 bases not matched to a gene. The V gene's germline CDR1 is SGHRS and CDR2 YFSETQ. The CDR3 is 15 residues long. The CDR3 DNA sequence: TGCGCCAGCAGCCCATCGACAGGGGAGGATTCACCCCTCCACTTT. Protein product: CASSPSTGEDSPLHF.